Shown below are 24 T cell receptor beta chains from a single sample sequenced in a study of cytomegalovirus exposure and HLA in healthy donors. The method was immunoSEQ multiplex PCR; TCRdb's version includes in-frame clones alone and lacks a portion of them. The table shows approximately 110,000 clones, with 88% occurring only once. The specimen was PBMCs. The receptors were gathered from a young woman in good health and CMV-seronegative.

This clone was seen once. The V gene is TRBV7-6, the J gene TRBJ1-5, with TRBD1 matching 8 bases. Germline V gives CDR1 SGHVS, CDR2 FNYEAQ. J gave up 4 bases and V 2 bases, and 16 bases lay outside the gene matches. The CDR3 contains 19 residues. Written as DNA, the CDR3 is TGTGCCAGCAGCTTATTCCGGGACAGGACGATTACGTGGAATCAGCCCCAGCATTTT. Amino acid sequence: CASSLFRDRTITWNQPQHF.

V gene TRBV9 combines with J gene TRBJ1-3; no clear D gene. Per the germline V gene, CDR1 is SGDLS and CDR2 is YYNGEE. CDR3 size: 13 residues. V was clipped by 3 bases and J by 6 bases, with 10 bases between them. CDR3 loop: CASSAFGENTIYF. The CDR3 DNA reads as TGTGCCAGCAGCGCATTCGGGGAAAACACCATATATTTT.

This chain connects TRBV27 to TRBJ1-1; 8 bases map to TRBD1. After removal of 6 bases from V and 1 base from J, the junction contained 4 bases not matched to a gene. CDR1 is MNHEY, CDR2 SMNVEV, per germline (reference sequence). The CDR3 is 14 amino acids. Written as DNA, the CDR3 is TGTGCCAGCAGAAACGGACAGGGGAACACTGAAGCTTTCTTT. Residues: CASRNGQGNTEAFF.

The CDR3 region is CASSPTRSGTGLEQFF. The CDR3 DNA reads as TGTGCCAGCAGCCCGACGAGGAGTGGGACAGGGTTGGAGCAGTTCTTC. The V call is TRBV7-3, the J call TRBJ2-1; 9 bases align to TRBD1. V lost 5 bases, J lost 10 bases, and 15 bases stayed unmatched. Germline V gives CDR1 SGHTA, CDR2 FQGTGA. CDR3 length equals 16 residues.

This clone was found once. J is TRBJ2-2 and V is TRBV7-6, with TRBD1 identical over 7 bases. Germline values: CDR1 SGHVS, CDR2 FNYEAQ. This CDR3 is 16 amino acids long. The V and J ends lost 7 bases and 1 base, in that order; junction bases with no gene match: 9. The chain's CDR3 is CASTQPTGKNTGELFF. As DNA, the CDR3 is TGTGCCAGCACCCAACCGACAGGGAAGAACACCGGGGAGCTGTTTTTT.

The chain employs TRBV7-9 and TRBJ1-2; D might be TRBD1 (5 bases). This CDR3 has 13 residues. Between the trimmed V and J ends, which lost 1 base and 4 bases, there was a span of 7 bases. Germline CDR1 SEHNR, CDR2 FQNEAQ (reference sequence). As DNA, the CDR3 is TGTGCCAGCAGCTTAGGGGGCGGCTATGGCTACACCTTC. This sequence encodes CASSLGGGYGYTF.

CDR3 loop: CARSRHGISSYNEQFF. The CDR3 DNA follows: TGTGCCAGGAGTAGACACGGGATCAGCTCCTACAATGAGCAGTTCTTC. This chain joins TRBV2 and TRBJ2-1; D is perhaps TRBD2 (5 bases). Germline lookup yields CDR1 SNHLY and CDR2 FYNNEI. Trimming removed 9 bases from V and 0 bases from J, with 18 bases in between. This CDR3 contains 16 residues.

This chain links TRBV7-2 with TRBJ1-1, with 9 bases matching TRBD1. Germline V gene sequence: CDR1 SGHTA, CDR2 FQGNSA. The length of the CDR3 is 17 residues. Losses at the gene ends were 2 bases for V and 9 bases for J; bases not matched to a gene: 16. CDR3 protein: CASSLPGAGQGLAKAFF. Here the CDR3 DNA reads TGTGCCAGCAGCTTACCCGGAGCGGGACAGGGTCTCGCGAAAGCTTTCTTT.

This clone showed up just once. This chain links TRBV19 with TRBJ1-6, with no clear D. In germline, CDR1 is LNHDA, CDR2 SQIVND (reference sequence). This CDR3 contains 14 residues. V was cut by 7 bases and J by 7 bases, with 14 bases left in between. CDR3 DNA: TGTGCCAGTACGGACGGAGGATGGAATTCACCCCTCCACTTT. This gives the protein CASTDGGWNSPLHF.

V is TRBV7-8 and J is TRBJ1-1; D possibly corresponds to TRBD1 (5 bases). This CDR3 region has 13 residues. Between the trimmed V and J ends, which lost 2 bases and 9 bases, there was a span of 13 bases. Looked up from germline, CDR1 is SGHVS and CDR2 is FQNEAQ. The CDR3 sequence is CASSLSQDTKAFF. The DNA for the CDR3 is TGTGCCAGCAGCTTATCGCAGGACACGAAAGCTTTCTTT.

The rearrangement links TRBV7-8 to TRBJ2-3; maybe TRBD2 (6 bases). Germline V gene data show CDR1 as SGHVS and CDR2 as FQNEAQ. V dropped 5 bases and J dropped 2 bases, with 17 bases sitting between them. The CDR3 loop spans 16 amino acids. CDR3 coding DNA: TGTGCCAGCAGCCCAAGGGCGGGACTTCTCACAGATACGCAGTATTTT. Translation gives CASSPRAGLLTDTQYF.

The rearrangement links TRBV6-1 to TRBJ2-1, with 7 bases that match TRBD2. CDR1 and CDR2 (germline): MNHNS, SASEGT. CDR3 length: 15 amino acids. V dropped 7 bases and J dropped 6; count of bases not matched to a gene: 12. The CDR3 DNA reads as TGTGCCAGCACCCACAGACTAGCTGGTGTCAATGAGCAGTTCTTC. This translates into CASTHRLAGVNEQFF.

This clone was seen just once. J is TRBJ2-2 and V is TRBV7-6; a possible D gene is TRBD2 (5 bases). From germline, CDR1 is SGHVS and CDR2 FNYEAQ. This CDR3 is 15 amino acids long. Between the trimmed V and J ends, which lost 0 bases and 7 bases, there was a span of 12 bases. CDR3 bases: TGTGCCAGCAGCTTAGCCAGCCCCCGGGACGGGGAGCTGTTTTTT. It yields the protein CASSLASPRDGELFF. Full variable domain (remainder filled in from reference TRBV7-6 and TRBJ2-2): GAGVSQSPRYKVTKRGQDVALRCDPISGHVSLYWYRQALGQGPEFLTYFNYEAQQDKSGLPNDRFSAERPEGSISTLTIQRTEQRDSAMYRCASSLASPRDGELFFGEGSRLTVL.

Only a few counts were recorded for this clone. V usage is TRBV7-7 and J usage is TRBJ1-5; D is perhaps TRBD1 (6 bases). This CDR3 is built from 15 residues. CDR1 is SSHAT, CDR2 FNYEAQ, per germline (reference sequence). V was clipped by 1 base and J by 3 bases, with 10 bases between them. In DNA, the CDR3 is TGTGCCAGCAGCTTAGGGACAGTATTCAATCAGCCCCAGCATTTT. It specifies CASSLGTVFNQPQHF.

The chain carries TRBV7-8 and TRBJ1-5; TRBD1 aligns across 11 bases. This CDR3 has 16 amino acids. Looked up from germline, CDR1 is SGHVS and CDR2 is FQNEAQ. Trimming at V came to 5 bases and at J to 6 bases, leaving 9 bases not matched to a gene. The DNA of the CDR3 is TGTGCCAGCAGCAATATAGGGACAGGGGGAACTCAGCCCCAGCATTTT. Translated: CASSNIGTGGTQPQHF. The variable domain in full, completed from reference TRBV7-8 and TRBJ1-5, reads GAGVSQSPRYKVAKRGQDVALRCDPISGHVSLFWYQQALGQGPEFLTYFQNEAQLDKSGLPSDRFFAERPEGSVSTLKIQRTQQEDSAVYLCASSNIGTGGTQPQHFGDGTRLSIL.

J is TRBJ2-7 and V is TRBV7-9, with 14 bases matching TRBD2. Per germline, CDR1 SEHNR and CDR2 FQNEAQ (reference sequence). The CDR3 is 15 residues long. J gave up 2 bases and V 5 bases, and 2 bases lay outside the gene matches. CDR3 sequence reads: CASSPGLAGAYEQYF. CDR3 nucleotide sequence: TGTGCCAGCAGCCCGGGACTAGCGGGGGCCTACGAGCAGTACTTC.

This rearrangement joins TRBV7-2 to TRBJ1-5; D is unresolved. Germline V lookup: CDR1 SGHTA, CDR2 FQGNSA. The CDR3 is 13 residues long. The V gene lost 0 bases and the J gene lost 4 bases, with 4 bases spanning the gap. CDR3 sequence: CASSLAPNQPQHF. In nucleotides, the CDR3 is TGTGCCAGCAGCTTAGCCCCGAATCAGCCCCAGCATTTT.

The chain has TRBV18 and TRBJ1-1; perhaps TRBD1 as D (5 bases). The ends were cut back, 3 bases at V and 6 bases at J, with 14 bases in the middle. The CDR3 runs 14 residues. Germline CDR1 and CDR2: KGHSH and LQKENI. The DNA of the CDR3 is TGTGCCAGCTCACCCTTGGGGGGGTATGCTGAAGCTTTCTTT. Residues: CASSPLGGYAEAFF.

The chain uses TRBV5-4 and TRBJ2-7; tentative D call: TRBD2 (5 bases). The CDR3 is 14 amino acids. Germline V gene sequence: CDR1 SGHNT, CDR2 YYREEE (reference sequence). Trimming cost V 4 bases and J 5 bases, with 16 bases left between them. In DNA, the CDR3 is TGTGCCAGCAGCGCGGGTAGGAATCAAAACGAGCAGTACTTC. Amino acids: CASSAGRNQNEQYF. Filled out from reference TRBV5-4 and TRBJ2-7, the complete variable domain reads ETGVTQSPTHLIKTRGQQVTLRCSSQSGHNTVSWYQQALGQGPQFIFQYYREEENGRGNFPPRFSGLQFPNYSSELNVNALELDDSALYLCASSAGRNQNEQYFGPGTRLTVT.

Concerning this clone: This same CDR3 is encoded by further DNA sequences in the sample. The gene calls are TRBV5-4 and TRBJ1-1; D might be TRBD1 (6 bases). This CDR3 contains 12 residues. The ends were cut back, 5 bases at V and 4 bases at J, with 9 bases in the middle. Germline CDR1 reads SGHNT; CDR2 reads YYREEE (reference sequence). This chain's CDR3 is CASRQGGTEAFF. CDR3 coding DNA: TGTGCCAGCAGACAAGGGGGCACTGAAGCTTTCTTT. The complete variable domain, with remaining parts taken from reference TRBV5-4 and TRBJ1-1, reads ETGVTQSPTHLIKTRGQQVTLRCSSQSGHNTVSWYQQALGQGPQFIFQYYREEENGRGNFPPRFSGLQFPNYSSELNVNALELDDSALYLCASRQGGTEAFFGQGTRLTVV.

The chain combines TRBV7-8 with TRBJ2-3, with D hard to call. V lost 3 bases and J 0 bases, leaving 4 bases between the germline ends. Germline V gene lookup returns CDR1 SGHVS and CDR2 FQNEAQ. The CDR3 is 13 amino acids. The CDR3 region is CASSLSSTDTQYF. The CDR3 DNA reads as TGTGCCAGCAGCTTGAGTAGCACAGATACGCAGTATTTT.

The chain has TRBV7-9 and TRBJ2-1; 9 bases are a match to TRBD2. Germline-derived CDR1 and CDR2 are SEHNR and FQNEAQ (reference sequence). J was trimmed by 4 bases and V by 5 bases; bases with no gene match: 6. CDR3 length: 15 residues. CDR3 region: CASSLTAGGYNEQFF. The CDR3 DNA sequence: TGTGCCAGCAGCCTGACGGCGGGGGGGTACAATGAGCAGTTCTTC.

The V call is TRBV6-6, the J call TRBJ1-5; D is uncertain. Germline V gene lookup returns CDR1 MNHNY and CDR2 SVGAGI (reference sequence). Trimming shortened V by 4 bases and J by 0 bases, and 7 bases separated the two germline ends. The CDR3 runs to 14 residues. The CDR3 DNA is TGTGCCAGCAGTTCCCACTATAGCAATCAGCCCCAGCATTTT. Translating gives CASSSHYSNQPQHF.

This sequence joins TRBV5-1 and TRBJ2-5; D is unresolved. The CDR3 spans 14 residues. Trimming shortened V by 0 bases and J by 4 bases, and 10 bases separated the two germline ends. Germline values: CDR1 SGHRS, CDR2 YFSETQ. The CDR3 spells CASSLEPNRETQYF. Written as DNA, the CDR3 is TGCGCCAGCAGCTTGGAACCGAATAGAGAGACCCAGTACTTC.